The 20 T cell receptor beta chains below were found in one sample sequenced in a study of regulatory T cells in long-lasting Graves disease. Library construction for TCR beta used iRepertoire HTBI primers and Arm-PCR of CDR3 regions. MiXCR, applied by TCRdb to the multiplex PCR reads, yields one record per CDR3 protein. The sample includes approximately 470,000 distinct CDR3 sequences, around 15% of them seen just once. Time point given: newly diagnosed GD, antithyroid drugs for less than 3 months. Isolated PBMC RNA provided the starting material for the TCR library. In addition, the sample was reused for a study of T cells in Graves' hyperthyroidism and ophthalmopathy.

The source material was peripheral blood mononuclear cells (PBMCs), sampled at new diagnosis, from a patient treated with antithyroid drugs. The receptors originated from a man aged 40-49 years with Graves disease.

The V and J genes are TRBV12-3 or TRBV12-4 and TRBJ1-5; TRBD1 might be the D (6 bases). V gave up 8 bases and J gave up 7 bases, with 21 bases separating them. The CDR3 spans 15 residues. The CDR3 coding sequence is TGTGCCAGCCGGGCCGGGGCAGGGGATATGCAGCCCCAGCATTTT. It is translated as CASRAGAGDMQPQHF.

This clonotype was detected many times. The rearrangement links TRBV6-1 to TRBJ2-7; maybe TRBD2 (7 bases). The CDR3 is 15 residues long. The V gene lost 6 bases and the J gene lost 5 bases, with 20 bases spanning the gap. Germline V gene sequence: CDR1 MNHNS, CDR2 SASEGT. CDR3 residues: CASRPLGGRGDEQYF. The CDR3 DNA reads TGTGCCAGCAGACCCTTGGGGGGGCGAGGGGACGAGCAGTACTTC.

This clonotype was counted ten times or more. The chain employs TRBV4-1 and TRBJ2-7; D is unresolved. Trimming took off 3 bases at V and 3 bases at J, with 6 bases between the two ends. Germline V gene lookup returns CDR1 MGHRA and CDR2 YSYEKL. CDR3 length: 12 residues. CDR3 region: CASSQGNYEQYF. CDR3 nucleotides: TGCGCCAGCAGCCAGGGGAACTACGAGCAGTACTTC.

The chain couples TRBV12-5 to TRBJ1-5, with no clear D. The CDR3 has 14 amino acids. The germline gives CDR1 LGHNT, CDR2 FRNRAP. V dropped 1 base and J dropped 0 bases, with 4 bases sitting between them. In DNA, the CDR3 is TGTGCTAGTGGTTTGGGACATAGCAATCAGCCCCAGCATTTT. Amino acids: CASGLGHSNQPQHF.

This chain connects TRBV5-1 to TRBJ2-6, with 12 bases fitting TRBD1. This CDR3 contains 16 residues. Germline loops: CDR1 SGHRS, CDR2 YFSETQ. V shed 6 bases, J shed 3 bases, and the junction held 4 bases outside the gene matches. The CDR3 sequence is CASTGTGGYGANVLTF. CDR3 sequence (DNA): TGCGCCAGCACCGGGACAGGGGGCTATGGGGCCAACGTCCTGACTTTC.

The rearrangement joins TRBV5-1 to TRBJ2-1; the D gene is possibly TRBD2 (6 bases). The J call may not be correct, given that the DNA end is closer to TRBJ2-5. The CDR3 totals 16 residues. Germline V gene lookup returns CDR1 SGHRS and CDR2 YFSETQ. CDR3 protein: CASSRSAGRRQETQYF. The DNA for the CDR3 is TGCGCCAGCAGCAGATCCGCGGGACGCAGACAAGAGACCCAGTACTTC.

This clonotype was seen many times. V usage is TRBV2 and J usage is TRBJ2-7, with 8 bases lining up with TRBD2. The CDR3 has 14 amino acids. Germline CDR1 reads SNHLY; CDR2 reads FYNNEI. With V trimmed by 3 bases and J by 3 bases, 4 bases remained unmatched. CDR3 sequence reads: CASSEVRGGYEQYF. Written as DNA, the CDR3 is TGTGCCAGCAGTGAGGTTCGGGGGGGCTACGAGCAGTACTTC.

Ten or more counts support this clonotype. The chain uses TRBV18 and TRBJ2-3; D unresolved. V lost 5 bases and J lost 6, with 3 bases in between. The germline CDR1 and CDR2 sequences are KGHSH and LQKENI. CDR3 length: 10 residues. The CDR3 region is CASSVDTQYF. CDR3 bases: TGTGCCAGCTCAGTCGATACGCAGTATTTT.

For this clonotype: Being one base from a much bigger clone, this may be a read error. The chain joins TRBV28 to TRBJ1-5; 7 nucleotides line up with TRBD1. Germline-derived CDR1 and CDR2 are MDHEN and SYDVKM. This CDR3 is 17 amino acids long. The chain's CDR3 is CAGSLSASPGGRRPQHF. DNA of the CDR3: TGTGCCGGCAGTTTATCCGCGTCCCCAGGGGGGCGGAGGCCCCAGCATTTT. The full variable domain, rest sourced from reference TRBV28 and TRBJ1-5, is DVKVTQSSRYLVKRTGEKVFLECVQDMDHENMFWYRQDPGLGLRLIYFSYDVKMKEKGDIPEGYSVSREKKERFSLILESASTNQTSMYLCAGSLSASPGGRRPQHFGDGTRLSIL.

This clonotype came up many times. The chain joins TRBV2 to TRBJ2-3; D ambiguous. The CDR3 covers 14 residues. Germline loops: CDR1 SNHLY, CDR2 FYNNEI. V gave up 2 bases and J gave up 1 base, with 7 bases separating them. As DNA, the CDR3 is TGTGCCAGCAGTGAATGGCAGGGCACAGATACGCAGTATTTT. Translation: CASSEWQGTDTQYF.

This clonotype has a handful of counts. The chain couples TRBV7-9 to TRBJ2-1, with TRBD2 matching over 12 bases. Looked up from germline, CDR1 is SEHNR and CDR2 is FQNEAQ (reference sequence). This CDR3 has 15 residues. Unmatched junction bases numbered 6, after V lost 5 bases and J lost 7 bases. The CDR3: CASSHRLAGVNEQFF. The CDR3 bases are TGTGCCAGCAGCCACAGACTAGCGGGAGTTAATGAGCAGTTCTTC.

CDR3 nucleotides: TGTGCCAGCAGTGAAGTCAACAGGGCGACTGAAGCTTTCTTT. Translated: CASSEVNRATEAFF. The chain links TRBV2 to TRBJ1-1; D may be TRBD1 (6 bases). The CDR3 extends over 14 amino acids. Germline CDR1 is SNHLY and CDR2 is FYNNEI. Trimming removed 1 base from V and 5 bases from J, with 11 bases in between.

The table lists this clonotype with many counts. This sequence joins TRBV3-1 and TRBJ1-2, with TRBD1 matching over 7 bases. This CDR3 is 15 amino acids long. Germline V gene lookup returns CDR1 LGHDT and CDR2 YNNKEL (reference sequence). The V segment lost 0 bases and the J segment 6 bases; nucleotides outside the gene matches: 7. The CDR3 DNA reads TGTGCCAGCAGCCAAGATATTGCGACAGGGCATGGCTACACCTTC. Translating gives CASSQDIATGHGYTF.

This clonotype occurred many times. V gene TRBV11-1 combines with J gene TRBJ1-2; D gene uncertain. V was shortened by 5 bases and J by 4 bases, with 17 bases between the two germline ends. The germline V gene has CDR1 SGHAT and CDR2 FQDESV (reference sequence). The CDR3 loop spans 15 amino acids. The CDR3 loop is CASSPKVPKSYGYTF. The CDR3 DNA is TGTGCCAGCAGCCCGAAAGTCCCGAAGAGCTATGGCTACACCTTC.

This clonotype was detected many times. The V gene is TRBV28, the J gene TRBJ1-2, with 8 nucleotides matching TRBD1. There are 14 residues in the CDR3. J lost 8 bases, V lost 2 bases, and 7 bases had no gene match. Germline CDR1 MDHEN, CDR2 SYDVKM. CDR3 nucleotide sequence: TGTGCCAGCAGTTTAGTTGGACAGGGAAAGGGCTACACCTTC. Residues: CASSLVGQGKGYTF.

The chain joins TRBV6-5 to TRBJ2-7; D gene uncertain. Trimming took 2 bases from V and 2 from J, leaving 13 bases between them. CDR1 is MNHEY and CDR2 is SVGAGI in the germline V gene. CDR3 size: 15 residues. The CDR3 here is CASSYESGPPYEQYF. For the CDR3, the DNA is TGTGCCAGCAGTTACGAGTCGGGTCCGCCCTACGAGCAGTACTTC.

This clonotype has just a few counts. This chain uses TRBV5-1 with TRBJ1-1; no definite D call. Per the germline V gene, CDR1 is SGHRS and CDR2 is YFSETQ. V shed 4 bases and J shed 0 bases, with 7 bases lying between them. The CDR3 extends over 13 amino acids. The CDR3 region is CASSPVMNTEAFF. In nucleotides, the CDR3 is TGCGCCAGCAGCCCGGTAATGAACACTGAAGCTTTCTTT. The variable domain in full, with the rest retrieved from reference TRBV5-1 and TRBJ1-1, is KAGVTQTPRYLIKTRGQQVTLSCSPISGHRSVSWYQQTPGQGLQFLFEYFSETQRNKGNFPGRFSGRQFSNSRSEMNVSTLELGDSALYLCASSPVMNTEAFFGQGTRLTVV.

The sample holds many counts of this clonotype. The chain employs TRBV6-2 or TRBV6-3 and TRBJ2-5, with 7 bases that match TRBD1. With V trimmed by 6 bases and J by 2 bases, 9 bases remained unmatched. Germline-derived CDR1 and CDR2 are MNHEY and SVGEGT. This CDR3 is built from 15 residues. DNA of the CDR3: TGTGCCAGCAGCCTAATGACAGGGCGGCAAGAGACCCAGTACTTC. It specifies CASSLMTGRQETQYF.

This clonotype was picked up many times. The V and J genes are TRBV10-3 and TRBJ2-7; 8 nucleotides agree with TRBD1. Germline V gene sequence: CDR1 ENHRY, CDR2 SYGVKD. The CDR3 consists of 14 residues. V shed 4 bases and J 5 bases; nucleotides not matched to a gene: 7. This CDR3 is CAISGTGGFNEQYF. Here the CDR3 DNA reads TGTGCCATCAGTGGTACAGGGGGATTCAACGAGCAGTACTTC.

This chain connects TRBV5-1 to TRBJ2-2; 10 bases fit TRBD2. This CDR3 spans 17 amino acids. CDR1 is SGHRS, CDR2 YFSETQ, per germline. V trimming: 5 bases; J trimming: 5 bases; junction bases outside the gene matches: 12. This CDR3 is CASSSRTSGLDTGELFF. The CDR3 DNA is TGCGCCAGCAGTTCTAGGACTAGCGGCCTAGATACCGGGGAGCTGTTTTTT.